These T cell receptor beta chains were read from a single sample in a study of T cell repertoires in cytomegalovirus infection. No antigen has been assigned to these receptors. TCRdb ran MiXCR on the reads and lists one entry per CDR3 protein. The sample lists some 590,000 distinct CDR3 sequences, 40% occurring once. Sequencing used cultured PBMCs, obtained from culture after CMV antigen stimulation. The receptors derive from a human donor in good health (CMV status not recorded). Some clones in this sample may be carry-over from other donors' samples. CDR3s include the opening cysteine and the closing phenylalanine or tryptophan. D genes are given only for firm matches. Rows give clone size only sometimes, using once, few, many, or a class for an expanded clone.

NA	many	TRBV7-2	TRBJ2-5	CASSSGREETQYF	TGTGCCAGCAGCTCCGGGAGAGAAGAGACCCAGTACTTC
NA	few	TRBV20-1	TRBJ1-2	CSARVSPNHGYTF	TGCAGTGCTAGAGTCTCGCCCAACCATGGCTACACCTTC
NA	few	TRBV7-8	TRBJ2-5	CASSLARGKETQYF	TGTGCCAGCAGCTTAGCGCGGGGAAAAGAGACCCAGTACTTC
NA	NA	TRBV28	TRBJ2-7	CASSTQGDEQYF	TGTGCCAGCAGCACCCAAGGGGACGAGCAGTACTTC
NA	NA	TRBV2	TRBJ1-5	CASRVGLSNQPQHF	TGTGCCAGCAGGGTGGGTCTTAGCAATCAGCCCCAGCATTTT
NA	NA	TRBV3-1	TRBJ1-2	CASSQDYGVDGYTF	TGTGCCAGCAGCCAAGATTACGGGGTAGATGGCTACACCTTC
NA	NA	TRBV10-3	TRBJ1-1	CAISVGSRIANTEAFF	TGTGCCATCAGTGTGGGCAGCCGAATCGCGAACACTGAAGCTTTCTTT
NA	NA	TRBV7-2	TRBJ2-3	CASSLEVYSDTQYF	TGTGCCAGCAGCTTAGAGGTCTATTCAGATACGCAGTATTTT
TRBD2	few	TRBV7-2	TRBJ2-1	CASSSGGRDGDNEQFF	TGTGCCAGCAGCTCAGGAGGGAGGGATGGGGACAATGAGCAGTTCTTC
NA	few	TRBV11-2	TRBJ2-1	CASSLDLPTRFANEQFF	TGTGCCAGCAGCTTAGATCTTCCCACACGGTTCGCTAATGAGCAGTTCTTC
NA	NA	TRBV25-1	TRBJ1-5	CASSAQSHQPQHF	TGTGCCAGCAGTGCCCAGAGCCATCAGCCCCAGCATTTT
NA	NA	TRBV2	TRBJ1-2	CASSGYGLNYGYTF	TGTGCCAGCAGTGGTTATGGACTGAACTATGGCTACACCTTC
NA	NA	TRBV11-2	TRBJ2-5	CASSLVEVGQETQYF	TGTGCCAGCAGCTTAGTGGAGGTGGGACAAGAGACCCAGTACTTC
NA	NA	TRBV5-1	TRBJ1-6	CASSLGTPNNSPLHF	TGCGCCAGCAGCTTGGGCACCCCAAATAATTCACCCCTCCACTTT
NA	once	TRBV5-1	TRBJ1-4	CASSPGVIGFDEKLFF	TGCGCCAGCAGCCCAGGGGTCATAGGGTTCGATGAAAAACTGTTTTTT
NA	NA	TRBV14	TRBJ2-7	CASSGTPSTFSYEQYF	TGTGCCAGCAGCGGGACACCGTCAACGTTCAGCTACGAGCAGTACTTC
NA	NA	TRBV7-9	TRBJ2-7	CASSSTEQYF	TGTGCCAGCAGCTCCACGGAGCAGTACTTC
NA	NA	TRBV4-3	TRBJ2-7	CASSSRGAGRIDEQYF	TGCGCCAGCAGTTCACGTGGGGCGGGGAGAATTGACGAGCAGTACTTC
TRBD1	NA	TRBV6-8	TRBJ1-1	CASSYSYPTGGYTEAFF	TGTGCCAGCAGTTACTCCTATCCCACAGGGGGCTACACTGAAGCTTTCTTT
NA	NA	TRBV7-6	TRBJ1-5	CASSHGDGVQPQHF	TGTGCCAGCAGCCACGGTGATGGGGTTCAGCCCCAGCATTTT
NA	NA	TRBV7-2	TRBJ1-2	CASSSLGGYTF	TGTGCCAGCAGCTCCCTCGGGGGCTACACCTTC
NA	few	TRBV27	TRBJ2-1	CASSFALGGSLNNEQFF	TGTGCCAGCAGTTTTGCGCTCGGGGGATCCCTTAACAATGAGCAGTTCTTC
NA	NA	TRBV7-6	TRBJ2-1	CASSSLYEPPYNEQFF	TGTGCCAGCAGCTCACTCTACGAGCCCCCCTACAATGAGCAGTTCTTC
NA	few	TRBV7-2	TRBJ2-7	CASSLVAGLRYEQYF	TGTGCCAGCAGCCTTGTGGCGGGATTGCGGTACGAGCAGTACTTC
TRBD2	many	TRBV7-6	TRBJ2-7	CASSLRAGGPYEQYF	TGTGCCAGCAGCTTACGTGCGGGGGGACCCTACGAGCAGTACTTC
NA	many	TRBV7-2	TRBJ1-4	CASSSQTGDEKLFF	TGTGCCAGCAGCTCCCAGACCGGGGATGAAAAACTGTTTTTT
NA	NA	TRBV7-6	TRBJ2-1	CASSLSRANEQFF	TGTGCCAGCAGCTTATCAAGGGCAAATGAGCAGTTCTTC
TRBD2	NA	TRBV11-2	TRBJ2-7	CASSLLAGSSYEQYF	TGTGCCAGCAGCTTGCTAGCGGGATCCTCCTACGAGCAGTACTTC
NA	NA	TRBV7-6	TRBJ2-1	CASSLVSGHEQFF	TGTGCCAGCAGCTTAGTAAGCGGGCATGAGCAGTTCTTC
TRBD2	NA	TRBV27	TRBJ2-3	CASSFAGVNTQYF	TGTGCCAGCAGTTTCGCGGGGGTTAATACGCAGTATTTT
NA	NA	TRBV19	TRBJ1-1	CASLIGGSTEAFF	TGTGCCAGCCTAATTGGGGGGAGCACTGAAGCTTTCTTT
TRBD2	few	TRBV4-1	TRBJ2-7	CASSRGLAKTYEQYF	TGCGCCAGCAGCCGGGGACTAGCGAAAACCTACGAGCAGTACTTC
TRBD1	few	TRBV3-1	TRBJ1-1	CASSLLDRRTEAFF	TGTGCCAGCAGCCTGTTGGACAGGCGCACTGAAGCTTTCTTT
TRBD1	few	TRBV18	TRBJ2-1	CASSPTLGQGADNEQFF	TGTGCCAGCTCACCAACCTTGGGACAGGGGGCGGACAATGAGCAGTTCTTC
NA	NA	TRBV28	TRBJ1-2	CASRLAGNYGYTF	TGTGCCAGCAGGTTAGCAGGGAACTATGGCTACACCTTC
NA	few	TRBV5-1	TRBJ1-1	CASSSVYRSNTEAFF	TGCGCCAGCAGCTCCGTGTACAGGTCCAACACTGAAGCTTTCTTT
NA	NA	TRBV7-8	TRBJ2-7	CASSFEGTAYEQYF	TGTGCCAGCAGCTTCGAGGGGACGGCGTACGAGCAGTACTTC
NA	few	TRBV20-1	TRBJ1-4	CSAPPPADPNEKLFF	TGCAGTGCCCCCCCCCCCGCGGACCCTAATGAAAAACTGTTTTTT
NA	few	TRBV7-8	TRBJ1-1	CASSPGSSNTEAFF	TGTGCCAGCAGCCCTGGATCAAGTAACACTGAAGCTTTCTTT
NA	NA	TRBV7-8	TRBJ1-5	CASSTTPPSIINQPQHF	TGTGCCAGCAGCACTACCCCCCCTTCGATTATCAATCAGCCCCAGCATTTT
TRBD2	NA	TRBV6-6	TRBJ2-3	CASSDPGLAGGSQYF	TGTGCCAGCAGTGACCCGGGACTAGCGGGCGGGTCGCAGTATTTT
NA	few	TRBV5-5	TRBJ1-5	CASSAAINQPQHF	TGTGCCAGCAGCGCCGCCATCAATCAGCCCCAGCATTTT
TRBD2	NA	TRBV6-1	TRBJ2-1	CASSEGLARTNEQFF	TGTGCCAGCAGCGAGGGACTAGCGAGGACCAATGAGCAGTTCTTC
NA	NA	TRBV6-6	TRBJ2-7	CASSSVEDLYF	TGTGCCAGCAGTTCAGTAGAGGACCTTTACTTC
TRBD1	NA	TRBV7-8	TRBJ2-5	CASSFLGQRKETQYF	TGTGCCAGCAGCTTCTTGGGACAGCGGAAAGAGACCCAGTACTTC
TRBD2	once	TRBV11-2	TRBJ2-4	CASSRGSRGGNIQYF	TGTGCCAGCAGCCGAGGGTCGCGGGGGGGGAACATTCAGTACTTC
NA	NA	TRBV5-1	TRBJ2-3	CASSSQMVLAHTDTQYF	TGCGCCAGCAGCTCCCAGATGGTCCTAGCACATACAGATACGCAGTATTTT
NA	NA	TRBV7-6	TRBJ1-4	CASSSRPGATNEKLFF	TGTGCCAGCAGCTCAAGGCCCGGGGCCACTAATGAAAAACTGTTTTTT
NA	NA	TRBV11-2	TRBJ2-5	CASSLVRGRGTQYF	TGTGCCAGCAGCTTAGTTCGGGGCCGAGGGACCCAGTACTTC
NA	NA	TRBV7-6	TRBJ1-2	CASSLQGSELYGYTF	TGTGCCAGCAGCTTACAGGGGAGCGAACTCTATGGCTACACCTTC
NA	few	TRBV24-1	TRBJ2-7	CATSDRTTYEQYF	TGTGCCACCAGTGATAGGACTACCTACGAGCAGTACTTC
NA	few	TRBV11-1	TRBJ1-2	CASAPGAFDPGPYGYTF	TGTGCCAGCGCTCCAGGGGCCTTCGACCCAGGACCTTATGGCTACACCTTC
NA	NA	TRBV7-6	TRBJ1-4	CASSSASGEEKLFF	TGTGCCAGCAGCTCGGCCTCGGGGGAGGAAAAACTGTTTTTT
NA	NA	TRBV7-4	TRBJ1-4	CASSLAGERGKLFF	TGTGCCAGCAGCTTAGCTGGGGAGAGGGGAAAACTGTTTTTT